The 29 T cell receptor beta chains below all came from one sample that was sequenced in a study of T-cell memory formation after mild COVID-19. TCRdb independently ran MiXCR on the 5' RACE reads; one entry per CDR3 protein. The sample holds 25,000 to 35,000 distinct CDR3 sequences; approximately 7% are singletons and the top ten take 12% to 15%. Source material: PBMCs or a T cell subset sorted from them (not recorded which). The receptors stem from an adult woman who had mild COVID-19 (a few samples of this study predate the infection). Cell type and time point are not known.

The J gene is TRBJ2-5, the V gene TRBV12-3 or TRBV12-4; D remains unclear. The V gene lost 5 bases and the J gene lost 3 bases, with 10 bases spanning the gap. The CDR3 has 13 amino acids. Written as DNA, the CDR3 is TGTGCCAGCAGTCTACCTAGTGAAGAGACCCAGTACTTC. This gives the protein CASSLPSEETQYF.

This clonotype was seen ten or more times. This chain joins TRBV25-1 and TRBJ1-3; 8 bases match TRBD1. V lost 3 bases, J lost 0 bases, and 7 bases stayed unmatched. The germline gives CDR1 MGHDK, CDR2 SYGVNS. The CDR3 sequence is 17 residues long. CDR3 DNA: TGTGCCAGCAGTGAGCCGGGACAGGAGTACTCTGGAAACACCATATATTTT. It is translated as CASSEPGQEYSGNTIYF. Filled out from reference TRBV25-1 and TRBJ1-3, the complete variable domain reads EADIYQTPRYLVIGTGKKITLECSQTMGHDKMYWYQQDPGMELHLIHYSYGVNSTEKGDLSSESTVSRIRTEHFPLTLESARPSHTSQYLCASSEPGQEYSGNTIYFGEGSWLTVV.

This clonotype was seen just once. For the CDR3, the DNA is TGCGCCAGCAGCCCGGGACTCCTGGGCAATGAGCAGTTCTTC. Its translation is CASSPGLLGNEQFF. V is TRBV4-1 and J is TRBJ2-1; weak D call: TRBD2 (6 bases). CDR1 is MGHRA, CDR2 YSYEKL, per germline. This CDR3 has 14 amino acids. The V end was cut by 4 bases, the J end by 6 bases, with 13 bases between.

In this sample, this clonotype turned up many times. CDR3 nucleotide sequence: TGTGCTAGTGGTTTGGTAGCGGGAGGTCGAAATACGCAGTATTTT. Protein product: CASGLVAGGRNTQYF. V and J are TRBV12-5 and TRBJ2-3, with 9 bases matching TRBD2. V trimming: 0 bases; J trimming: 7 bases; junction bases outside the gene matches: 5. CDR1 LGHNT and CDR2 FRNRAP come from the germline V gene. The CDR3 spans 15 residues.

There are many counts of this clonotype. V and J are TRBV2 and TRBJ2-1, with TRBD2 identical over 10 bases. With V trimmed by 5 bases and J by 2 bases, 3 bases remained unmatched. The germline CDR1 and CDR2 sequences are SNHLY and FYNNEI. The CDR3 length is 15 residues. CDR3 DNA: TGTGCCAGCAGTCGCGGACTAGCGGCCTACAATGAGCAGTTCTTC. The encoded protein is CASSRGLAAYNEQFF.

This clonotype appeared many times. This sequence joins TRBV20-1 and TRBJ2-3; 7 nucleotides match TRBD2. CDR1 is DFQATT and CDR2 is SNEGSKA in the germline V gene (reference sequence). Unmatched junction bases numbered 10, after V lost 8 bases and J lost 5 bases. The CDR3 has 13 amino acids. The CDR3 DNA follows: TGCAGTCCCTGGGGGGGAGATCTAGATACGCAGTATTTT. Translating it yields CSPWGGDLDTQYF.

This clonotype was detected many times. For the CDR3, the DNA is TGTGCCAGCAGTCCACAACAGGGACCGGGTTCACCCCTCCACTTT. It translates to CASSPQQGPGSPLHF. The chain combines TRBV12-3 or TRBV12-4 with TRBJ1-6, with D possibly TRBD1 on 6 matching bases. V was trimmed by 5 bases and J by 9 bases, leaving 17 bases between them. This CDR3 comprises 15 residues.

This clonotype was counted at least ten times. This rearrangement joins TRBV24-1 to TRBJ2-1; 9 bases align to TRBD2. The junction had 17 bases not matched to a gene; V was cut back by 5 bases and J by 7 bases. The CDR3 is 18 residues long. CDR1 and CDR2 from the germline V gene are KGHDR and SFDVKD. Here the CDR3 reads CATSAPTSGGRTGNEQFF. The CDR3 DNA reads TGTGCCACCAGTGCCCCGACTAGCGGAGGACGTACTGGGAATGAGCAGTTCTTC.

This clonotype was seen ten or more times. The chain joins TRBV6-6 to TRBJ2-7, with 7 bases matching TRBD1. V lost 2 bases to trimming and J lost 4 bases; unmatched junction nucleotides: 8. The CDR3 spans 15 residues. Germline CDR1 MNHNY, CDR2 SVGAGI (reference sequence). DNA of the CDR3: TGTGCCAGCAGTTACCCGGGACAGACCGGTTACGAGCAGTACTTC. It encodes CASSYPGQTGYEQYF.

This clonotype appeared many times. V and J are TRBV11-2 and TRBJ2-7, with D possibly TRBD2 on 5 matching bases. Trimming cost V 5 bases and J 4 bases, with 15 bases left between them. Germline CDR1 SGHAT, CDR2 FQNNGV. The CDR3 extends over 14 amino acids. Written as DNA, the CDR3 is TGTGCCAGCAGCAGAGGGTTTTCTTCGTACGAGCAGTACTTC. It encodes CASSRGFSSYEQYF.

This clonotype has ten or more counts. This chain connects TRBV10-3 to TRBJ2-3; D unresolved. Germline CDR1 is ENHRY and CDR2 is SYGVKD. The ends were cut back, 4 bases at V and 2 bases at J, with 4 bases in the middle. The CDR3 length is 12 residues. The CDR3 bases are TGTGCCATCAGTGGATCCACAGATACGCAGTATTTT. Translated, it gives CAISGSTDTQYF.

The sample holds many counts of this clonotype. CDR3 in DNA: TGCAGTGCTAAATCGGGCTCAAACATTCAGTACTTC. It is translated as CSAKSGSNIQYF. The rearrangement links TRBV20-1 to TRBJ2-4; D ambiguous. The CDR3 is 12 amino acids. Germline assignment: CDR1 DFQATT and CDR2 SNEGSKA (reference sequence). V lost 4 bases, J lost 6 bases, and 10 bases lay in between.

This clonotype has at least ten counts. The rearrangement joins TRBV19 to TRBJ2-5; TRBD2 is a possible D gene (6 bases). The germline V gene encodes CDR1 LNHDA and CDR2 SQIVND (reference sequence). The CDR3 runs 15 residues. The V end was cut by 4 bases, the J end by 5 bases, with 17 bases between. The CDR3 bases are TGTGCCAGTAGTACTAGCGCCCACAGAACGGAGACCCAGTACTTC. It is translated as CASSTSAHRTETQYF.

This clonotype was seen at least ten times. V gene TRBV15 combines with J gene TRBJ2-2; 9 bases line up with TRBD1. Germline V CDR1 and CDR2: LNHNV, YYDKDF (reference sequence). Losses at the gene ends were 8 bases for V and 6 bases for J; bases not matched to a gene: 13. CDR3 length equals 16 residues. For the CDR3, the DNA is TGTGCCACCGGACAGGGGACAAATGGATTCGCCGGGGAGCTGTTTTTT. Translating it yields CATGQGTNGFAGELFF.

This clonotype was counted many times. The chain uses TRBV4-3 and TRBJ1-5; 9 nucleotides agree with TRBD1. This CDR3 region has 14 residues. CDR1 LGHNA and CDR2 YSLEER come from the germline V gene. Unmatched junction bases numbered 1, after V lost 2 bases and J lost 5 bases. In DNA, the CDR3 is TGCGCCAGCAGCCAACGACAGGGGGATCAGCCCCAGCATTTT. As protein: CASSQRQGDQPQHF.

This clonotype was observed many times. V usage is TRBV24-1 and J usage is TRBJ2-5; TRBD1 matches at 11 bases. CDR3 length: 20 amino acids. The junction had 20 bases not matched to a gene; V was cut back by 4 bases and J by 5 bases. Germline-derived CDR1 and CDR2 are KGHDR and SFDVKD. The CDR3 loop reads CATSDYGRDRGVVTRETQYF. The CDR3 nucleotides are TGTGCCACCAGTGACTACGGGAGGGACAGGGGGGTGGTAACCCGGGAGACCCAGTACTTC.

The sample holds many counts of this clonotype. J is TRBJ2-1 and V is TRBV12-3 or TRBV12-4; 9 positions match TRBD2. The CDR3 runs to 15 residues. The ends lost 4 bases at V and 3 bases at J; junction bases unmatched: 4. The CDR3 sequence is CASSWLAGLYNEQFF. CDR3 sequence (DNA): TGTGCCAGCAGTTGGCTAGCGGGACTCTACAATGAGCAGTTCTTC.

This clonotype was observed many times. The CDR3 loop reads CASSPPTTRRETQYF. The CDR3 DNA reads TGTGCCAGCTCACCACCAACGACCCGGCGGGAGACCCAGTACTTC. The chain is built from TRBV18 and TRBJ2-5; unclear D gene. The germline gives CDR1 KGHSH, CDR2 LQKENI. V was shortened by 0 bases and J by 5 bases, with 13 bases between the two germline ends. The CDR3 spans 15 residues.

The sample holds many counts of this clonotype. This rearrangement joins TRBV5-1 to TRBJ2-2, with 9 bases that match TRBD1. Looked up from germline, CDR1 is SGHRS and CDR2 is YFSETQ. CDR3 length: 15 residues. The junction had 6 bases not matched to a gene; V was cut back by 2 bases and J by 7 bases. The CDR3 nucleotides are TGCGCCAGCAGCTTCGGGACAGGGAAAATCGGGGAGCTGTTTTTT. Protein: CASSFGTGKIGELFF. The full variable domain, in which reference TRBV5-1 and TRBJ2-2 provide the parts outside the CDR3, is KAGVTQTPRYLIKTRGQQVTLSCSPISGHRSVSWYQQTPGQGLQFLFEYFSETQRNKGNFPGRFSGRQFSNSRSEMNVSTLELGDSALYLCASSFGTGKIGELFFGEGSRLTVL.

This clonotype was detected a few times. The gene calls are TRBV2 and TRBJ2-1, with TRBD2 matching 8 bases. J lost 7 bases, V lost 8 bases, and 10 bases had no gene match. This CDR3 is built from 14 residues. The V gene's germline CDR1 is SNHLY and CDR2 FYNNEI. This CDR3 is CASGGSGVPNEQFF. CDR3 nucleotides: TGTGCCAGCGGGGGTAGCGGGGTTCCAAATGAGCAGTTCTTC.

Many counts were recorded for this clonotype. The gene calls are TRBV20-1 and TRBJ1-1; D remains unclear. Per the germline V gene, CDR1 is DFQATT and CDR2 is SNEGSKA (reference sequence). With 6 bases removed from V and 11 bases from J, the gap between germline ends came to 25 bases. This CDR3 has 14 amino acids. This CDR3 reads CSAPRIGRNSDAFF. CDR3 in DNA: TGCAGTGCGCCGAGGATAGGGCGAAACTCCGACGCTTTCTTT.

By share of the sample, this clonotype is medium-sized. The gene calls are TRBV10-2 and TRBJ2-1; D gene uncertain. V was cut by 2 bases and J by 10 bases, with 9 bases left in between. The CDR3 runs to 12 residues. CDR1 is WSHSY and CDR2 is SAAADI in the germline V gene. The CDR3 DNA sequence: TGCGCCAGCAGTGAGACGGCTTCCGAGCAGTTCTTC. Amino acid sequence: CASSETASEQFF.

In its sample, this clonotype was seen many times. DNA for the CDR3: TGTGCCACCAGTGACGTTAGCGGGAGGGCCTCCAATGAGCAGTTCTTC. Protein product: CATSDVSGRASNEQFF. The V call is TRBV24-1, the J call TRBJ2-1; the match to TRBD2 covers 11 bases. V lost 4 bases, J lost 6 bases, and 7 bases stayed unmatched. There are 16 residues in the CDR3. In germline, CDR1 is KGHDR, CDR2 SFDVKD.

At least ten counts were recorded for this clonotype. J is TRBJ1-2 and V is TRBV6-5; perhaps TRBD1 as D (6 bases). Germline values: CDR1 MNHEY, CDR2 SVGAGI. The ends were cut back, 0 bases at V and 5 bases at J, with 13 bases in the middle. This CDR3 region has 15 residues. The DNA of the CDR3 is TGTGCCAGCAGTTACTCGAGGCAGGGGAAGTATGGCTACACCTTC. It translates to CASSYSRQGKYGYTF.

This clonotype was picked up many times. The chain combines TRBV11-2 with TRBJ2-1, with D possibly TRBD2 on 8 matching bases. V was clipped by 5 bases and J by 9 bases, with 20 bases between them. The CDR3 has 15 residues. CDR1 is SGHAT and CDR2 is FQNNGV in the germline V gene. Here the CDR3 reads CASSPGLAGGGEQFF. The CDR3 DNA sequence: TGTGCCAGCAGCCCAGGACTAGCAGGGGGGGGTGAGCAGTTCTTC.

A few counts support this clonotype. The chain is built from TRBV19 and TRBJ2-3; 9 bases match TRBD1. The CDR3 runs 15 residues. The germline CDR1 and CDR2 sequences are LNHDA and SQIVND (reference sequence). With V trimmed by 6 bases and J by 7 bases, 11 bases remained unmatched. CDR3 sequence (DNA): TGTGCCAGTAGCCTACAGGGGGCGACTTTAAATACGCAGTATTTT. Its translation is CASSLQGATLNTQYF. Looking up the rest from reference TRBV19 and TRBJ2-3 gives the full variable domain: DGGITQSPKYLFRKEGQNVTLSCEQNLNHDAMYWYRQDPGQGLRLIYYSQIVNDFQKGDIAEGYSVSREKKESFPLTVTSAQKNPTAFYLCASSLQGATLNTQYFGPGTRLTVL.

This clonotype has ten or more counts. The CDR3 loop reads CSARDHSGGLKEQETQYF. DNA of the CDR3: TGCAGTGCTAGAGATCATTCTGGGGGGCTAAAGGAACAAGAGACCCAGTACTTC. The chain employs TRBV20-1 and TRBJ2-5; D is tentatively TRBD1 or TRBD2 (6 bases each). With 0 bases removed from V and 2 bases from J, the gap between germline ends came to 22 bases. The CDR3 length is 18 residues. From germline, CDR1 is DFQATT and CDR2 SNEGSKA (reference sequence).

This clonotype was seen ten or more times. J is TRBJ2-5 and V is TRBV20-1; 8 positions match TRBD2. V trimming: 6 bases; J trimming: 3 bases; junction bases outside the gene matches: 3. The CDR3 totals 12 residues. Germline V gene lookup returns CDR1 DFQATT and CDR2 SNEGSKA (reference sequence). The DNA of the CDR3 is TGCAGTGCCATAGCGGGAAAAGAGACCCAGTACTTC. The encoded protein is CSAIAGKETQYF.

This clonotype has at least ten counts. The CDR3 protein is CASSPWDRRTEAFF. CDR3 bases: TGTGCCAGCTCACCATGGGATCGGAGAACTGAAGCTTTCTTT. J is TRBJ1-1 and V is TRBV18, with D uncertain. Germline CDR1 reads KGHSH; CDR2 reads LQKENI. The V end lost 2 bases, the J end lost 5 bases, and 12 bases lay between the germline ends. This CDR3 has 14 amino acids. The whole variable domain, filled in from reference TRBV18 and TRBJ1-1, reads NAGVMQNPRHLVRRRGQEARLRCSPMKGHSHVYWYRQLPEEGLKFMVYLQKENIIDESGMPKERFSAEFPKEGPSILRIQQVVRGDSAAYFCASSPWDRRTEAFFGQGTRLTVV.